A single sample is the source of the 9 T cell receptor beta chains below, sequenced in a study of esophageal squamous cell carcinoma under preoperative chemotherapy. Noted time point: before preoperative PTX-NDP chemotherapy. Using its own MiXCR run on the PCR reads, TCRdb lists one record per CDR3 protein. The sample records approximately 16,000 distinct CDR3 sequences, 48% being singletons. The biological material was taken from a patient given preoperative chemotherapy. The receptors were sampled from a human donor with esophageal squamous cell carcinoma. The donor label of this sample is uncertain.

The genes are TRBV7-8 and TRBJ2-2, with D tentatively TRBD1 or TRBD2 (5 bases each). Between the trimmed V and J ends, which lost 11 bases and 4 bases, there was a span of 14 bases. Per the germline V gene, CDR1 is SGHVS and CDR2 is FQNEAQ. There are 13 residues in the CDR3. Here the CDR3 DNA reads TGTGCCGGGGGTCTTCGAGGCACCGGGGAGCTGTTTTTT. Protein product: CAGGLRGTGELFF.

V is TRBV6-2 or TRBV6-3 and J is TRBJ2-1; D is unresolved. The DNA end is a closer match to TRBJ2-7, so the J assignment may be wrong. This CDR3 is built from 13 residues. Germline CDR1 MNHEY, CDR2 SVGEGT. CDR3 sequence (DNA): TGTGCCAGCAGGGCTATCAGCCCCTACGAGCAGTACTTC. Translated: CASRAISPYEQYF.

The chain has TRBV5-5 and TRBJ2-3, with D perhaps matching TRBD2 (5 bases). Germline lookup yields CDR1 SGHKS and CDR2 YYEKEE (reference sequence). The germline V and J ends were trimmed by 7 bases and 5 bases, with 20 bases remaining between them. The CDR3 length is 15 residues. The CDR3 bases are TGTGCCAGCGGCTCGGGGATGCGAGGCAAAGATACGCAGTATTTT. It yields the protein CASGSGMRGKDTQYF.

The chain links TRBV7-2 to TRBJ2-1; D possibly corresponds to TRBD2 (7 bases). Germline lookup yields CDR1 SGHTA and CDR2 FQGNSA. The CDR3 spans 17 residues. Trimming shortened V by 1 base and J by 5 bases, and 18 bases separated the two germline ends. CDR3 residues: CASSLEGEGGQNNEQFF. The CDR3 nucleotides read TGTGCCAGCAGCTTAGAGGGGGAGGGGGGTCAAAACAATGAGCAGTTCTTC.

This sequence joins TRBV7-2 and TRBJ2-4; 9 nucleotides line up with TRBD2. The germline gives CDR1 SGHTA, CDR2 FQGNSA. The V and J ends lost 1 base and 13 bases, in that order; junction bases with no gene match: 14. The CDR3 covers 16 residues. The CDR3 DNA follows: TGTGCCAGCAGCTTAGGCGGGGGGGACGCCCAAAAGATCCAGTACTTC. Translated: CASSLGGGDAQKIQYF.

This clonotype is medium-sized (0.01 to 0.1%) by share. V usage is TRBV7-2 and J usage is TRBJ2-1; 7 bases align to TRBD2. J gave up 7 bases and V 1 base, and 13 bases lay outside the gene matches. In germline, CDR1 is SGHTA, CDR2 FQGNSA. The CDR3 totals 17 residues. CDR3 loop: CASSLVRWEGPGNEQFF. In nucleotides, the CDR3 is TGTGCCAGCAGCTTAGTGAGGTGGGAGGGCCCGGGGAATGAGCAGTTCTTC.

The chain recombines TRBV7-6 with TRBJ2-1; possibly TRBD1 for D (5 bases). The DNA end is a closer match to TRBJ2-7, so the J assignment may be wrong. The V gene's germline CDR1 is SGHVS and CDR2 FNYEAQ. This CDR3 has 14 residues. CDR3 sequence: CASSWRTGQGTQYF. The CDR3 nucleotides are TGTGCCAGCAGCTGGAGAACAGGCCAGGGTACGCAGTACTTC.

The chain is built from TRBV12-3 or TRBV12-4 and TRBJ2-1; 16 bases match TRBD2. The CDR3 totals 15 residues. The V segment lost 5 bases and the J segment 12 bases; nucleotides outside the gene matches: 7. CDR3: CASSPGLAGGPGQFF. CDR3 coding DNA: TGTGCCAGCAGTCCGGGACTAGCGGGAGGGCCAGGGCAGTTCTTC.

The chain has TRBV12-3 or TRBV12-4 and TRBJ2-1; the match to TRBD2 covers 7 bases. The CDR3 sequence is 12 residues long. After removal of 6 bases from V and 12 bases from J, the junction contained 8 bases not matched to a gene. In DNA, the CDR3 is TGTGCCAGCAGCTTCAAAGGGGAGGGGCAGTTCTTC. Translated, it gives CASSFKGEGQFF.